The rows below give T cell receptor beta chains drawn from one sample of a study of blood T cell repertoires in COVID-19. Sequencing was performed with immunoSEQ multiplex PCR; in TCRdb, only in-frame clones are kept and a portion is missing. This table has around 620,000 clones, 80% to 90% appearing once. The sample comprised peripheral blood. The receptors derive from a woman younger than 35 with acute or convalescent COVID-19. Both conserved end residues are part of each CDR3. The order of the fields is J gene, D gene, V gene, clone size, CDR3 DNA, CDR3 protein. The D gene is left open where the match is weak. Size tells how often a clone was seen (once, few, many) or the class of an expanded clone, and some rows leave it out.

>TRBJ1-6|TRBD1|TRBV9|once
TGTGCCAGCAGCCCCCGACAGGGAAATTCACCCCTCCACTTT
CASSPRQGNSPLHF
>TRBJ1-5|TRBD1|TRBV7-2|.
TGTGCCAGCAGCTCCGAACCACAGGGGACCCAGCATTTT
CASSSEPQGTQHF
>TRBJ1-2|TRBD1|TRBV30|.
TGTGCCTGGAGTCGGCAGGGGGGAGATGGCTACACCTTC
CAWSRQGGDGYTF
>TRBJ2-2|.|TRBV2|.
TGTGCCAGCATAGAGATAGGAGGTCAGGCCCCCGGGGAGCTGTTTTTT
CASIEIGGQAPGELFF
>TRBJ2-1|.|TRBV12-3/TRBV12-4|.
TGTGCCAGCAGTTGGAAGGGGTACAATGAGCAGTTCTTC
CASSWKGYNEQFF
>TRBJ2-3|TRBD2|TRBV18|.
TGTGCCAGCTCACCATTTACCGGGGGGAACACAGATACGCAGTATTTT
CASSPFTGGNTDTQYF
>TRBJ2-3|TRBD1|TRBV5-5|.
TGTGCCAGCACCCCCCCGACAGGGTCTAGCACAGATACGCAGTATTTT
CASTPPTGSSTDTQYF
>TRBJ2-3|TRBD2|TRBV6-4|.
TGTGCCAGCAGTGACACCTGGACTAGCGGGGACACAGATACGCAGTATTTT
CASSDTWTSGDTDTQYF
>TRBJ2-2|.|TRBV9|.
TGTGCCAGCAGCGTAGCGGCGGGGGCACATGCCGGGGAGCTGTTTTTT
CASSVAAGAHAGELFF
>TRBJ1-2|.|TRBV29-1|.
TGCAGCGTTGGGCAGGGTCATCAGTATGGCTACACCTTC
CSVGQGHQYGYTF
>TRBJ2-3|.|TRBV9|once
TGTGCCAGCACCGAGGGGGGGGCCAGCACAGATACGCAGTATTTT
CASTEGGASTDTQYF
>TRBJ2-1|TRBD1|TRBV19|.
TGTGCCAGTAGTCCGGCAAGGACAGGGAAGGCAGATGAGCAGTTCTTC
CASSPARTGKADEQFF
>TRBJ1-4|.|TRBV3-1/TRBV3-2|.
TGTGCCAGCAGCCCTTCTTCAACTAATGAAAAACTGTTTTTT
CASSPSSTNEKLFF
>TRBJ1-3|TRBD1|TRBV28|.
TGTGCCAGCAGTTTATTGGGACAGGGGGATGGAAACACCATATATTTT
CASSLLGQGDGNTIYF
>TRBJ1-6|TRBD1|TRBV7-8|.
TGTGCCAGCAGCGCCAGGGGGTCGGTGGAAAATTCACCCCTCCACTTT
CASSARGSVENSPLHF
>TRBJ2-3|.|TRBV7-3|once
TGTGCCAGCAGACCCCCGGGGACTAGCACAGATACGCAGTATTTT
CASRPPGTSTDTQYF
>TRBJ2-5|TRBD1|TRBV3-1/TRBV3-2|.
TGTGCCAGCAGTACCACTTGGACAGGGGAAGAGACCCAGTACTTC
CASSTTWTGEETQYF
>TRBJ1-1|.|TRBV19|few
TGTGCCAGTAGCCCTGGGGAGCTGAACACTGAAGCTTTCTTT
CASSPGELNTEAFF
>TRBJ2-7|.|TRBV19|.
TGTGCCAGTAGTCTGGCCCCCGGGGACGAGCAGTACTTC
CASSLAPGDEQYF
>TRBJ1-6|.|TRBV6-5|.
TGTGCCAGCATCAACGACGACAGAAATTCACCCCTCCACTTT
CASINDDRNSPLHF
>TRBJ1-5|.|TRBV6-5|few
TGTGCCAGCGGGCAGGTCCGATATCAGCCCCAGCATTTT
CASGQVRYQPQHF
>TRBJ1-1|.|TRBV5-1|.
TGCGCCAGCAGCTGGATCCCAGGGAAAGAAGCTTTCTTT
CASSWIPGKEAFF
>TRBJ1-3|TRBD1|TRBV25-1|.
TGTGCCAGCAGTGGCACAGGGGCTTATCGCTCTGGAAACACCATATATTTT
CASSGTGAYRSGNTIYF
>TRBJ1-5|.|TRBV6-5|.
TGTGCCAGCAGACAGGACGGGAATCAGCCCCAGCATTTT
CASRQDGNQPQHF
>TRBJ1-1|.|TRBV5-1|.
TGCGCCAGCACTTTAGTATTGAACACTGAAGCTTTCTTT
CASTLVLNTEAFF
>TRBJ1-2|TRBD1|TRBV4-1|.
TGCGCCAGCAGCCATCCGGGACAGGGATCTAACTATGGCTACACCTTC
CASSHPGQGSNYGYTF
>TRBJ1-6|TRBD1|TRBV18|.
TGTGCCAGCTCACTAGGACAGGGGGCTTCAAATTCACCCCTCCACTTT
CASSLGQGASNSPLHF
>TRBJ1-6|.|TRBV1|.
TGCACCAGCAGCCATGGTTCGTCCGTGACCGGCGGGGAGTCACCCCTCCACTTT
CTSSHGSSVTGGESPLHF
>TRBJ2-7|.|TRBV7-8|.
TGTGCCAGCAGCCAGTACAGGGCCTCCTACGAGCAGTACTTC
CASSQYRASYEQYF
>TRBJ2-3|TRBD1|TRBV25-1|.
TGTGCCAGCAGTGGGGGACAGGGATCGTATTTT
CASSGGQGSYF
>TRBJ1-5|.|TRBV5-6|.
TGTGCCAGCAGTACTCTTGGAGGCCATAGCAATCAGCCCCAGCATTTT
CASSTLGGHSNQPQHF
>TRBJ1-2|TRBD1|TRBV6-5|.
TGTGCCATACACAGGGGGCCTCTCTATGGCTACACCTTC
CAIHRGPLYGYTF
>TRBJ2-3|.|TRBV28|.
TGTGCCAGCAGACTAGCTTTACTCACAGATACGCAGTATTTT
CASRLALLTDTQYF
>TRBJ1-2|.|TRBV2|once
TGTGCCAGCATCCGCCGGGAGGGGGTCCCCTATGGCTACACCTTC
CASIRREGVPYGYTF
>TRBJ1-3|.|TRBV25-1|.
TGTGCCAGCAGTGAAGGGGCCAGAAACACCATATATTTT
CASSEGARNTIYF
>TRBJ2-5|TRBD2|TRBV7-9|.
TGTGCCAGCAGCGACAGACTAGCGGGGGGCCAAGAGACCCAGTACTTC
CASSDRLAGGQETQYF
>TRBJ1-5|.|TRBV20-1|.
TGCAGTGCCGACCAGCAGGGTGCCCAGCATTTT
CSADQQGAQHF
>TRBJ1-1|.|TRBV6-6|.
TGTGCCAGCAGGGATACTTACGGGTCCGTTATCCATGAAGCTTTCTTT
CASRDTYGSVIHEAFF
>TRBJ1-6|.|TRBV6-4|.
TGTGCCAGCAGTGACTCAGAAGTAATAACCTTGAGCTCCTATAATTCACCCCTCCACTTT
CASSDSEVITLSSYNSPLHF
>TRBJ2-1|TRBD2|TRBV7-9|.
TGTGCCAGCAGCCTTACTGATCGGACTAGCGGGGGGCATGAGCAGTTCTTC
CASSLTDRTSGGHEQFF
>TRBJ2-2|.|TRBV21-1|.
TGTGCCAGCAGCACAAAAAATCCCCGACAGGGGTCCGGGGAGCTGTTTTTT
CASSTKNPRQGSGELFF
>TRBJ2-1|TRBD2|TRBV4-1|.
TGCGCCAGCAGCCAAGTAGCGGGGGGGCCTGGGGACAATGAGCAGTTCTTC
CASSQVAGGPGDNEQFF
>TRBJ1-2|.|TRBV4-1|.
TGCGCCAGCAGCCAAGACCCCGTCAGCTATGGCTACACCTTC
CASSQDPVSYGYTF
>TRBJ1-1|.|TRBV7-2|once
TGTGCCAGCAGCTTACTCCCCGACACTGAAGCTTTCTTT
CASSLLPDTEAFF
>TRBJ1-2|TRBD1|TRBV9|.
TGTGCCAGCAGCGCCCGTCAGGGACAGAGTAACTATGGCTACACCTTC
CASSARQGQSNYGYTF
>TRBJ2-7|.|TRBV7-8|.
TGTGCCAGCAGCTTAGGACCCGGGGGACTCACCGAGCAGTACTTC
CASSLGPGGLTEQYF
>TRBJ2-3|TRBD2|TRBV5-1|.
TGCGCCAGCAGCACGACCGCAGCGGGGGGGGACACAGATACGCAGTATTTT
CASSTTAAGGDTDTQYF
>TRBJ1-4|TRBD1|TRBV9|few
TGTGCCAGCAGCGCCGGGACAGGGGGTGAAAAACTGTTTTTT
CASSAGTGGEKLFF
>TRBJ1-1|.|TRBV5-5|once
TGTGCCAGCAGCTTGGACAGCCTCCTGAACACTGAAGCTTTCTTT
CASSLDSLLNTEAFF
>TRBJ1-6|.|TRBV2|once
TGTGCCAGCATCGGGGATGGGGGCTATTCACCCCTCCACTTT
CASIGDGGYSPLHF
>TRBJ1-2|.|TRBV6-5|few
TGTGCCAGCAGTTACGCAGGGCAGGGGAACGGGGGCTACACCTTC
CASSYAGQGNGGYTF
>TRBJ1-2|TRBD1|TRBV5-1|few
TGCGCCAGCAGCTCGACAGGGGACTATGGCTACACCTTC
CASSSTGDYGYTF
>TRBJ2-3|.|TRBV6-4|.
TGTGCCAGCAGTGGAGGGTTCACAGATACGCAGTATTTT
CASSGGFTDTQYF
>TRBJ1-2|TRBD1|TRBV2|once
TGTGCCAGCAGTCTTCGACAGGGCACCTTCTATGGCTACACCTTC
CASSLRQGTFYGYTF
>TRBJ1-6|TRBD1|TRBV15|.
TGTGCCACCAGCCCTCGGGACAGGGGGCCGGGATCACCCCTCCACTTT
CATSPRDRGPGSPLHF
>TRBJ1-1|.|TRBV5-1|.
TGCGCCAGCAGCCCTTCGGGTGACACTGAAGCTTTCTTT
CASSPSGDTEAFF
>TRBJ2-7|.|TRBV7-8|.
TGTGCCAGCAGCTTTGAGGGATTGAGCTCCTACGAGCAGTACTTC
CASSFEGLSSYEQYF
>TRBJ1-1|.|TRBV11-2|.
TGTGCCAGCAGCTTAGGGGCAGGGGCCACTGAAGCTTTCTTT
CASSLGAGATEAFF
>TRBJ1-3|.|TRBV27|.
TGTGCCAGCAGCCCCATTAGTGGCTCTGGAAACACCATATATTTT
CASSPISGSGNTIYF
>TRBJ2-7|.|TRBV11-2|.
TGTGCCAGCAGCTTAGACCGGACAGAGTCCTACGAGCAGTACTTC
CASSLDRTESYEQYF